These 16 T cell receptor beta chains came from one sample sequenced in a study of T cell responses to AZD1222 COVID-19 vaccine. Sequenced by immunoSEQ multiplex PCR; TCRdb stores in-frame clones only, minus some. The sample holds over 100,000 clones, roughly nine tenths seen once. The sample here was peripheral blood, taken on day 0 of AZD1222 vaccination. Receptors originate from an adult in good health.

This clone was seen only once. The genes are TRBV12-3 or TRBV12-4 and TRBJ1-1; the D gene is possibly TRBD1 (6 bases). V dropped 7 bases and J dropped 6 bases, with 15 bases sitting between them. The CDR3 consists of 13 residues. The chain's CDR3 is CASTGQRVAEAFF. In nucleotides, the CDR3 is TGTGCCAGCACTGGACAGCGGGTGGCTGAAGCTTTCTTT.

The rearrangement links TRBV9 to TRBJ2-7; TRBD1 matches 11 bases. From germline, CDR1 is SGDLS and CDR2 YYNGEE. The CDR3 has 15 amino acids. After removal of 0 bases from V and 2 bases from J, the junction contained 1 base not matched to a gene. DNA for the CDR3: TGTGCCAGCAGCGTAGAGGGACAGGGGGCCTACGAGCAGTACTTC. It codes for CASSVEGQGAYEQYF.

This clone turned up a few times. This chain links TRBV25-1 with TRBJ2-7; no reliable D call. The V end was cut by 2 bases, the J end by 7 bases, with 6 bases between. The CDR3 length is 11 residues. Germline V CDR1 and CDR2: MGHDK, SYGVNS. CDR3 sequence: CASSEGEEQYF. In nucleotides, the CDR3 is TGTGCCAGCAGTGAAGGAGAAGAGCAGTACTTC.

This sequence joins TRBV28 and TRBJ1-4, with D perhaps matching TRBD1 (6 bases). Germline-derived CDR1 and CDR2 are MDHEN and SYDVKM. Trimming left V 5 bases short and J 4 bases short, with 11 bases between. CDR3 length: 14 amino acids. The DNA for the CDR3 is TGTGCCAGCAGTACCCCGGACAGTAATGAAAAACTGTTTTTT. Its protein is CASSTPDSNEKLFF.

V is TRBV5-6 and J is TRBJ1-2; TRBD1 might be the D (6 bases). The germline gives CDR1 SGHDT, CDR2 YYEEEE. V lost 7 bases, J lost 6 bases, and 13 bases lay in between. The CDR3 is 12 residues long. CDR3 amino acids: CASPEGGHGYTF. For the CDR3, the DNA is TGTGCCAGCCCTGAGGGGGGTCATGGCTACACCTTC.

The chain has TRBV7-2 and TRBJ2-5; the D is unclear. V was pared by 6 bases and J by 5 bases, with 16 bases between. Germline CDR1 is SGHTA and CDR2 is FQGNSA. The CDR3 is made up of 14 amino acids. CDR3 region: CASSFDNGLETQYF. Written as DNA, the CDR3 is TGTGCCAGCAGTTTCGACAATGGCCTGGAGACCCAGTACTTC.

This clone appeared once. The rearrangement joins TRBV30 to TRBJ1-3; tentative D call: TRBD1 (5 bases). V shed 3 bases and J shed 3 bases, with 6 bases lying between them. Germline assignment: CDR1 GTSNPN and CDR2 SVGIG (reference sequence). This CDR3 region has 12 residues. In nucleotides, the CDR3 is TGTGCCTGGAGGGGGGATGGAAACACCATATATTTT. It yields the protein CAWRGDGNTIYF.

J is TRBJ1-5 and V is TRBV4-2; no clear D. The CDR3 spans 15 residues. The germline gives CDR1 LGHNA, CDR2 YNFKEQ. Trimming removed 0 bases at V and 6 bases at J, with 12 bases between. CDR3 DNA sequence: TGTGCCAGCAGCCAAGATCCCGGGGAACTTCAGCCCCAGCATTTT. Its protein product is CASSQDPGELQPQHF.

The chain recombines TRBV29-1 with TRBJ2-7, with a weak D call TRBD1 (6 bases). The germline V and J ends were trimmed by 7 bases and 5 bases, with 15 bases remaining between them. CDR1 and CDR2 from the germline V gene are SQVTM and ANQGSEA. The CDR3 has 12 residues. This CDR3 is CSAIQGQDEQYF. CDR3 coding DNA: TGCAGCGCAATACAGGGCCAGGACGAGCAGTACTTC.

A few counts support this clone. V gene TRBV24-1 combines with J gene TRBJ1-4; the D is unclear. CDR3 size: 16 residues. The germline CDR1 and CDR2 sequences are KGHDR and SFDVKD. The V gene lost 5 bases and the J gene lost 8 bases, with 20 bases spanning the gap. CDR3 sequence reads: CATSAEGGGYWEKLFF. The CDR3 nucleotides are TGTGCCACCAGTGCGGAGGGCGGAGGCTATTGGGAAAAACTGTTTTTT.

The CDR3 loop reads CASSTPVAGLAFF. In DNA, the CDR3 is TGTGCCAGCAGCACCCCTGTAGCGGGATTGGCTTTCTTT. The chain carries TRBV21-1 and TRBJ1-1. TRBV21-1 is labeled a pseudogene. The CDR3 loop spans 13 amino acids.

The chain recombines TRBV5-1 with TRBJ1-5; D is unresolved. Germline assignment: CDR1 SGHRS and CDR2 YFSETQ. The CDR3 loop spans 13 amino acids. V was clipped by 0 bases and J by 5 bases, with 6 bases between them. In DNA form, the CDR3 reads TGCGCCAGCAGCTTGGGTCCGGATCAGCCCCAGCATTTT. Its translation: CASSLGPDQPQHF.

In this sample, this clone turned up a few times. The chain has TRBV4-2 and TRBJ2-1; 8 nucleotides agree with TRBD2. This CDR3 contains 16 residues. V trimming: 0 bases; J trimming: 3 bases; junction bases outside the gene matches: 4. The germline V gene encodes CDR1 LGHNA and CDR2 YNFKEQ. The CDR3: CASSQDGRGGYNEQFF. CDR3 nucleotides: TGTGCCAGCAGCCAAGATGGACGGGGGGGCTACAATGAGCAGTTCTTC.

The chain is built from TRBV19 and TRBJ2-3; 8 bases agree with TRBD2. V lost 9 bases to trimming and J lost 3 bases; unmatched junction nucleotides: 8. The germline V gene has CDR1 LNHDA and CDR2 SQIVND (reference sequence). This CDR3 spans 14 amino acids. The CDR3: CASTGGGGTDTQYF. As DNA, the CDR3 is TGTGCCAGCACTGGAGGCGGGGGGACAGATACGCAGTATTTT.

This chain uses TRBV5-1 with TRBJ2-5; 8 positions match TRBD2. J lost 2 bases, V lost 5 bases, and 8 bases had no gene match. The CDR3 extends over 15 amino acids. In germline, CDR1 is SGHRS, CDR2 YFSETQ. CDR3 nucleotide sequence: TGCGCCAGCAGAGTTAGCGGGGCCCTTCAAGAGACCCAGTACTTC. As protein: CASRVSGALQETQYF.

This clone appeared once. The chain couples TRBV11-2 to TRBJ2-2; no reliable D call. The V end lost 2 bases, the J end lost 2 bases, and 9 bases lay between the germline ends. The CDR3 runs to 15 residues. Germline V gene sequence: CDR1 SGHAT, CDR2 FQNNGV. The CDR3 DNA reads as TGTGCCAGCAGCTTAATTCCTCTTAACACCGGGGAGCTGTTTTTT. It specifies CASSLIPLNTGELFF.